The rows below give T cell receptor beta chains drawn from one sample of a study of a mutant IDH1 vaccine in newly diagnosed glioma. Sequenced by immunoSEQ multiplex PCR; TCRdb stores in-frame clones only, minus some. The sample includes tens of thousands of clones, approximately 89% of them seen just once. The specimen was PBMCs, collected from a glioma patient treated with radiotherapy, temozolomide or both. These receptor sequences come from a man younger than 45 with glioma. The CDR3 runs from the conserved cysteine through the conserved F or W. The order of the fields is V gene, J gene, clone size, D gene, CDR3 DNA, CDR3 protein. A D gene is named only where the DNA matches it firmly. Clone size is given for some rows only: seen once, a few or many times, or a class if the clone is expanded.

v_gene: TRBV6-5
j_gene: TRBJ1-2
abundance: .
d_gene: TRBD1
CDR3nt: TGTGCCAGCAGCGACCTGGACAGGGCCGGTGGCTACACCTTC
CDR3aa: CASSDLDRAGGYTF

v_gene: TRBV30
j_gene: TRBJ1-4
abundance: .
d_gene: .
CDR3nt: TGTGCCTGGAGTGTGGGGGGGGTTGATGGAAAACTGTTTTTT
CDR3aa: CAWSVGGVDGKLFF

v_gene: TRBV9
j_gene: TRBJ2-7
abundance: .
d_gene: TRBD1
CDR3nt: TGTGCCAGCAGCCCTTGGACAGGGGGAAGTGAGCAGTACTTC
CDR3aa: CASSPWTGGSEQYF

v_gene: TRBV7-2
j_gene: TRBJ2-7
abundance: .
d_gene: .
CDR3nt: TGTGCCAGCAGCTTAAGTGAGGGGCGGCGGGAGCAGTACTTC
CDR3aa: CASSLSEGRREQYF

v_gene: TRBV5-1
j_gene: TRBJ1-1
abundance: .
d_gene: TRBD1
CDR3nt: TGCGCCAGCAGCTCCCGTACAGGGGAGGCCACTGAAGCTTTCTTT
CDR3aa: CASSSRTGEATEAFF

v_gene: TRBV27
j_gene: TRBJ2-2
abundance: .
d_gene: TRBD1
CDR3nt: TGTGCCAGCAGAACAGGGGGCGCCCCGAGCACCGGGGAGCTGTTTTTT
CDR3aa: CASRTGGAPSTGELFF

v_gene: TRBV6-4
j_gene: TRBJ2-3
abundance: once
d_gene: TRBD2
CDR3nt: TGTGCCAGCAGTGAACGGAGCGGGAGGACAGATACGCAGTATTTT
CDR3aa: CASSERSGRTDTQYF

v_gene: TRBV6-1
j_gene: TRBJ2-1
abundance: .
d_gene: TRBD1
CDR3nt: TGTGCCAGCAGTATTGGGACAGACAATGAGCAGTTCTTC
CDR3aa: CASSIGTDNEQFF

v_gene: TRBV18
j_gene: TRBJ1-3
abundance: .
d_gene: TRBD1
CDR3nt: TGTGCCAGCTCAACGGACAGGGCGGCAAACACCATATATTTT
CDR3aa: CASSTDRAANTIYF

v_gene: TRBV6-4
j_gene: TRBJ2-2
abundance: .
d_gene: TRBD1
CDR3nt: TGTGCCAGCAGCGTCACAGGGGCGAACACCGGGGAGCTGTTTTTT
CDR3aa: CASSVTGANTGELFF

v_gene: TRBV5-1
j_gene: TRBJ2-7
abundance: .
d_gene: .
CDR3nt: TGCGCCAGCAGCTCAAACACCCTCTCCTACGAGCAGTACTTC
CDR3aa: CASSSNTLSYEQYF

v_gene: TRBV5-5
j_gene: TRBJ1-2
abundance: .
d_gene: TRBD1
CDR3nt: TGTGCCAGCAGCTTGGGAGGGGGCGCGCCGAACTATGGCTACACCTTC
CDR3aa: CASSLGGGAPNYGYTF

v_gene: TRBV14
j_gene: TRBJ1-1
abundance: .
d_gene: .
CDR3nt: TGTGCCAGCAGCCAAGAGGTGGGTTTAGGTTACAGGGACACTGAAGCTTTCTTT
CDR3aa: CASSQEVGLGYRDTEAFF

v_gene: TRBV18
j_gene: TRBJ1-4
abundance: .
d_gene: .
CDR3nt: TGTGCCAGCTCTAAGGGGCTGGATGAAAAACTGTTTTTT
CDR3aa: CASSKGLDEKLFF

v_gene: TRBV7-2
j_gene: TRBJ1-4
abundance: once
d_gene: .
CDR3nt: TGTGCCAGCAGTTCCGTGGAGGGGCTAAATGAAAAACTGTTTTTT
CDR3aa: CASSSVEGLNEKLFF

v_gene: TRBV6-1
j_gene: TRBJ1-4
abundance: .
d_gene: .
CDR3nt: TGTGCCAGCAGGGCTGTGGGAGGGGAAAAACTGTTTTTT
CDR3aa: CASRAVGGEKLFF

v_gene: TRBV9
j_gene: TRBJ2-1
abundance: .
d_gene: .
CDR3nt: TGTGCCAGCAGCGTAGGGGGGAGTCTCTACAATGAGCAGTTCTTC
CDR3aa: CASSVGGSLYNEQFF

v_gene: TRBV19
j_gene: TRBJ2-7
abundance: .
d_gene: .
CDR3nt: TGTGCCAGTAGTATAGGGGGGAGCTCCTACGAGCAGTACTTC
CDR3aa: CASSIGGSSYEQYF

v_gene: TRBV2
j_gene: TRBJ1-5
abundance: .
d_gene: .
CDR3nt: TGTGCCAGCTCTCAGGGAACCTGGCAGCCCCAGCATTTT
CDR3aa: CASSQGTWQPQHF

v_gene: TRBV6-5
j_gene: TRBJ1-2
abundance: .
d_gene: TRBD1
CDR3nt: TGTGCCAGCAGTTCAGGGGGGACGGAAAGTTATGGCTACACCTTC
CDR3aa: CASSSGGTESYGYTF

v_gene: TRBV25-1
j_gene: TRBJ2-3
abundance: .
d_gene: .
CDR3nt: TGTGCCAGCAGTCCAACAAGCACAGATACGCAGTATTTT
CDR3aa: CASSPTSTDTQYF

v_gene: TRBV6-1
j_gene: TRBJ1-2
abundance: .
d_gene: .
CDR3nt: TGTGCCAGCAGTGACCGGGGGGGCCCAGCCTATGGCTACACCTTC
CDR3aa: CASSDRGGPAYGYTF

v_gene: TRBV7-7
j_gene: TRBJ2-1
abundance: once
d_gene: .
CDR3nt: TGTGCCAGCAGCTCAGGTAGTGAGCAGTTCTTC
CDR3aa: CASSSGSEQFF

v_gene: TRBV19
j_gene: TRBJ1-2
abundance: .
d_gene: TRBD1
CDR3nt: TGTGCCAGTAGTAGACGGGACAGGGTTAAAGCTAACTATGGCTACACCTTC
CDR3aa: CASSRRDRVKANYGYTF

v_gene: TRBV9
j_gene: TRBJ1-5
abundance: .
d_gene: .
CDR3nt: TGTGCCAGCAGCGCGGGGGAGGCGAGTCAGCCCCAGCATTTT
CDR3aa: CASSAGEASQPQHF

v_gene: TRBV6-6
j_gene: TRBJ2-5
abundance: .
d_gene: .
CDR3nt: TGTGCCAGCAGTCCCCGCCCAGGTGTGAGGACCCAGTACTTC
CDR3aa: CASSPRPGVRTQYF

v_gene: TRBV29-1
j_gene: TRBJ2-4
abundance: .
d_gene: TRBD2
CDR3nt: TGCAGCGTTGTCCCCCCAGCGGGAGGGTTTCAGTACTTC
CDR3aa: CSVVPPAGGFQYF

v_gene: TRBV5-1
j_gene: TRBJ2-7
abundance: .
d_gene: TRBD1
CDR3nt: TGCGCCAGCAGTAAGGGACAGTACTACGAGCAGTACTTC
CDR3aa: CASSKGQYYEQYF

v_gene: TRBV2
j_gene: TRBJ1-2
abundance: .
d_gene: TRBD1
CDR3nt: TGTGCCAGCAGTGAAAAGGGACAGGACTTTCTCTATGGCTACACCTTC
CDR3aa: CASSEKGQDFLYGYTF

v_gene: TRBV7-2
j_gene: TRBJ1-5
abundance: .
d_gene: .
CDR3nt: TGTGCCAGCAGCTTAAGACTTATTAGCAATCAGCCCCAGCATTTT
CDR3aa: CASSLRLISNQPQHF

v_gene: TRBV7-9
j_gene: TRBJ2-7
abundance: .
d_gene: TRBD1
CDR3nt: TGTGCCAGCAGCTTCGGGACAGGAGGGTCCTACGAGCAGTACTTC
CDR3aa: CASSFGTGGSYEQYF

v_gene: TRBV29-1
j_gene: TRBJ2-7
abundance: .
d_gene: .
CDR3nt: TGCAGCGTTGAAGGGGGCCGGGAGTTATCCTCCTACGAGCAGTACTTC
CDR3aa: CSVEGGRELSSYEQYF

v_gene: TRBV7-2
j_gene: TRBJ2-7
abundance: .
d_gene: .
CDR3nt: TGTGCCAGCAGCTTAGTTCTCGCGGGACGGAATCTTCGTCCCTACGAGCAGTACTTC
CDR3aa: CASSLVLAGRNLRPYEQYF

v_gene: TRBV7-9
j_gene: TRBJ2-7
abundance: .
d_gene: TRBD2
CDR3nt: TGTGCCAGCAGCTTTGGGGGTAGCGGGAGGGCATACGAGCAGTACTTC
CDR3aa: CASSFGGSGRAYEQYF

v_gene: TRBV5-4
j_gene: TRBJ2-7
abundance: .
d_gene: TRBD1
CDR3nt: TGTGCCAGCAGCGTGGCGGACAGGGCATCCTACGAGCAGTACTTC
CDR3aa: CASSVADRASYEQYF

v_gene: TRBV5-4
j_gene: TRBJ1-2
abundance: .
d_gene: TRBD1
CDR3nt: TGTGCCAGCAGCAAGGGACAGGGGACCACTTATGGCTACACCTTC
CDR3aa: CASSKGQGTTYGYTF

v_gene: TRBV27
j_gene: TRBJ2-3
abundance: .
d_gene: .
CDR3nt: TGTGCCAGCAGTTTTGTGGGATTGGGCACAGATACGCAGTATTTT
CDR3aa: CASSFVGLGTDTQYF

v_gene: TRBV14
j_gene: TRBJ1-1
abundance: once
d_gene: TRBD1
CDR3nt: TGTGCCAGCAGCCAAGATGGGACAGGGGGTCGAATGAACACTGAAGCTTTCTTT
CDR3aa: CASSQDGTGGRMNTEAFF